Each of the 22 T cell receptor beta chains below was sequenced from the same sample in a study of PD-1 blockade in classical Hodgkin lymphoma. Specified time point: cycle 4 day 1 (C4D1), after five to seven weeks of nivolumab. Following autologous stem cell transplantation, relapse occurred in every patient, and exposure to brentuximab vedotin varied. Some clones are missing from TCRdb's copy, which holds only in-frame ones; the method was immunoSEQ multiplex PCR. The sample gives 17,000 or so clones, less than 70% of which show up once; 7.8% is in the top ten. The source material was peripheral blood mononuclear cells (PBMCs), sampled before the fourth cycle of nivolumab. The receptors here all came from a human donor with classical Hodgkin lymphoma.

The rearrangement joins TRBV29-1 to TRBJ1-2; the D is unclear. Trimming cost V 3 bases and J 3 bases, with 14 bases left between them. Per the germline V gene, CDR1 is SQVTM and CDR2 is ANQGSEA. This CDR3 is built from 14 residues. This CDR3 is CSVEQVTRDYGYTF. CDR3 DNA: TGCAGCGTTGAGCAGGTTACCCGGGACTATGGCTACACCTTC.

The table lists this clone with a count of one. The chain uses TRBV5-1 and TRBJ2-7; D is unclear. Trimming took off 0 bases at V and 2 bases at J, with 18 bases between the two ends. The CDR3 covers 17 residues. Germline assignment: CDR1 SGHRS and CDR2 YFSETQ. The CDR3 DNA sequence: TGCGCCAGCAGCTTGGGCCCTGACGGCGGCCTAACCTACGAGCAGTACTTC. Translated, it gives CASSLGPDGGLTYEQYF.

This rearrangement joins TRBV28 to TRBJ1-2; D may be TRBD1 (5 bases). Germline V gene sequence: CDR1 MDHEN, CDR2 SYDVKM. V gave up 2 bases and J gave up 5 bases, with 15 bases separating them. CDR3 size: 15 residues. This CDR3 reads CASSLALRDGYGYTF. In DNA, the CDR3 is TGTGCCAGCAGTTTAGCCCTACGGGACGGTTATGGCTACACCTTC.

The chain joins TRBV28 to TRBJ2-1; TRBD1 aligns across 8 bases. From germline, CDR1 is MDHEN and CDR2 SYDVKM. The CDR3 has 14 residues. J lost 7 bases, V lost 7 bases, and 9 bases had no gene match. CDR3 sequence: CASIRQGKRNEQFF. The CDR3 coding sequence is TGTGCCAGCATTCGACAGGGGAAGAGGAATGAGCAGTTCTTC.

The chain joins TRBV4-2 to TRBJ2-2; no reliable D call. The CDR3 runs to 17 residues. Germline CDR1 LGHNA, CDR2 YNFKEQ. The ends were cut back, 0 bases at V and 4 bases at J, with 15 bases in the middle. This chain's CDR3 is CASSQEQAGSPTGELFF. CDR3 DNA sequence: TGTGCCAGCAGCCAAGAGCAAGCAGGATCGCCCACCGGGGAGCTGTTTTTT.

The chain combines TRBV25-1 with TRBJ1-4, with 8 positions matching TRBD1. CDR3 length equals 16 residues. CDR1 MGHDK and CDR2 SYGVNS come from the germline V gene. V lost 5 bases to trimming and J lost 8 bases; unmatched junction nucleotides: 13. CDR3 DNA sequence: TGTGCCAGCAGTCCCCTCACAGGGGGTAAGGGGGAAAAACTGTTTTTT. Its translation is CASSPLTGGKGEKLFF.

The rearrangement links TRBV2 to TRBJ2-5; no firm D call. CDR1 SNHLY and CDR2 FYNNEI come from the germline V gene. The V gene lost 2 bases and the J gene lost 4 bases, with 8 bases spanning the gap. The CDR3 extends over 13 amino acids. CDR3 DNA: TGTGCCAGCAGTGAAAGGAGTACAGAGACCCAGTACTTC. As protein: CASSERSTETQYF.

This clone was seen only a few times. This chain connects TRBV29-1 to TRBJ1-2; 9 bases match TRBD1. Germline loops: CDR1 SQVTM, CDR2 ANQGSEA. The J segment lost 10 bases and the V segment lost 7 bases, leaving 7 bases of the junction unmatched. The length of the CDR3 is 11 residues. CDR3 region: CSARDRDDYTF. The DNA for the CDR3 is TGCAGCGCCCGGGACAGGGATGACTACACCTTC.

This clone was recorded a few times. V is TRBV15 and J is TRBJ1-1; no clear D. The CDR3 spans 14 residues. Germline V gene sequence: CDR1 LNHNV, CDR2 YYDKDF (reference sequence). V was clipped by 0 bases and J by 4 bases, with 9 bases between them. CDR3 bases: TGTGCCACCAGCAGAGATATGGCCGGCACTGAAGCTTTCTTT. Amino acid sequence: CATSRDMAGTEAFF.

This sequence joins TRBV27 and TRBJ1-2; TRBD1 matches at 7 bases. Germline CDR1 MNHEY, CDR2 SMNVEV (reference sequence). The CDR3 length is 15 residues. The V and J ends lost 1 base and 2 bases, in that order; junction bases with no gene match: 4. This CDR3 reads CASSLLGQTNYGYTF. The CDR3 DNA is TGTGCCAGCAGTTTATTGGGACAGACGAACTATGGCTACACCTTC.

The CDR3 sequence: CASSYSYRQETQYF. The CDR3 region has the DNA TGTGCCAGCAGTTACTCGTACAGGCAAGAGACCCAGTACTTC. The J gene is TRBJ2-5, the V gene TRBV6-5, with TRBD1 as a possible D gene (5 bases). Between the trimmed V and J ends, which lost 0 bases and 2 bases, there was a span of 7 bases. This CDR3 contains 14 residues. CDR1 is MNHEY and CDR2 is SVGAGI in the germline V gene.

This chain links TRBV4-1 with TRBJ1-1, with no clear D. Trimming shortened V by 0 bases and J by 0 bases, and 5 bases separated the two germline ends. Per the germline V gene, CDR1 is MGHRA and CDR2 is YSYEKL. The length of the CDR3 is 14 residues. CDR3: CASSQDWVNTEAFF. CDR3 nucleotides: TGCGCCAGCAGCCAAGATTGGGTGAACACTGAAGCTTTCTTT.

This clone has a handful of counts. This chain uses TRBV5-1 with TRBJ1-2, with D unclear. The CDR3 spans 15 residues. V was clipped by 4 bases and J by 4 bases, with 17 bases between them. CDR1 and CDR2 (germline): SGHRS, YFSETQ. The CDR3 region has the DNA TGCGCCAGCAGCACCAGTAGAATGGCCCCCTATGGCTACACCTTC. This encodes CASSTSRMAPYGYTF.

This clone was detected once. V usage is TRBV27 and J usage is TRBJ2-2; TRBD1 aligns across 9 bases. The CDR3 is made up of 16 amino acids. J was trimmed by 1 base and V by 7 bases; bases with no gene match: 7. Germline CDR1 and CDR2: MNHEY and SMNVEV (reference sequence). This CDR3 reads CASTPRDRVNTGELFF. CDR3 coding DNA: TGTGCCAGCACCCCGAGGGACAGGGTGAACACCGGGGAGCTGTTTTTT.

Written as DNA, the CDR3 is TGTGCCAGCAGCAATAGTCGTCAGGGGGCCTACGAGCAGTACTTC. Translation: CASSNSRQGAYEQYF. The gene calls are TRBV21-1 and TRBJ2-7; TRBD1 is the table's D call and was not checked against the DNA. TRBV21-1 is termed a pseudogene. The CDR3 consists of 15 residues.

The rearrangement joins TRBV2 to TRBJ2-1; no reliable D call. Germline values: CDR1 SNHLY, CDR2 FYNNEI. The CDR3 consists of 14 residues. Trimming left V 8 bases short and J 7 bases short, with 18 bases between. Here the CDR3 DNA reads TGTGCCAGCCGCAGCGTCCCAGCGAGGAATGAGCAGTTCTTC. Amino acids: CASRSVPARNEQFF. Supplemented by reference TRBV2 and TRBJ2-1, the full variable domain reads EPEVTQTPSHQVTQMGQEVILRCVPISNHLYFYWYRQILGQKVEFLVSFYNNEISEKSEIFDDQFSVERPDGSNFTLKIRSTKLEDSAMYFCASRSVPARNEQFFGPGTRLTVL.

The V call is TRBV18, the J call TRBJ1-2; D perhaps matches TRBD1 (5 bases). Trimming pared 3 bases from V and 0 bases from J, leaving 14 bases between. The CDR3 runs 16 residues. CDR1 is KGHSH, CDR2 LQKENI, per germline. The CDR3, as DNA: TGTGCCAGCTCACCCACGTCCGGGGCCCCTAACTATGGCTACACCTTC. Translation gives CASSPTSGAPNYGYTF.

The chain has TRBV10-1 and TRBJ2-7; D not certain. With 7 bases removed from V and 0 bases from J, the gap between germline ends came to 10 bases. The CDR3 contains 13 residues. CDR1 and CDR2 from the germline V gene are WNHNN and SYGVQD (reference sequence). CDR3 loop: CASIERISYEQYF. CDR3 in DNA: TGCGCCAGCATCGAGCGAATCTCCTACGAGCAGTACTTC.

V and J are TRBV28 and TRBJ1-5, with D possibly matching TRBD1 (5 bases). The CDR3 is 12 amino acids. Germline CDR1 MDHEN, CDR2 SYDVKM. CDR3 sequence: CAVWGVAQPQHF. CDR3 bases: TGTGCAGTTTGGGGGGTGGCTCAGCCCCAGCATTTT. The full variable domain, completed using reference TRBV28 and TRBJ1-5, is DVKVTQSSRYLVKRTGEKVFLECVQDMDHENMFWYRQDPGLGLRLIYFSYDVKMKEKGDIPEGYSVSREKKERFSLILESASTNQTSMYLCAVWGVAQPQHFGDGTRLSIL.

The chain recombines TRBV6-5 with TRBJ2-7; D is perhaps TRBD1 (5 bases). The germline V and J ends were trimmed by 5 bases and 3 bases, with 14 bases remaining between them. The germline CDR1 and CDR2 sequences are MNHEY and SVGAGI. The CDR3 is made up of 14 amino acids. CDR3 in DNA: TGTGCCAGCAGTGAAGAAAGGACATACTACGAGCAGTACTTC. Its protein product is CASSEERTYYEQYF.

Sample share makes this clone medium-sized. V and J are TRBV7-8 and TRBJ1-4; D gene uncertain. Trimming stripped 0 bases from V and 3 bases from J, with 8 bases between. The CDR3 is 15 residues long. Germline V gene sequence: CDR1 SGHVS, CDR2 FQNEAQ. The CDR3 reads CASSLAAGPNEKLFF. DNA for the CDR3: TGTGCCAGCAGCTTAGCTGCGGGTCCTAATGAAAAACTGTTTTTT.

The CDR3 bases are TGTGCCAGCAGCCCAATCTTAGCCAAAAACATTCAGTACTTC. Translated, it gives CASSPILAKNIQYF. V gene TRBV7-9 combines with J gene TRBJ2-4; D unclear. The CDR3 has 14 residues. With 5 bases removed from V and 0 bases from J, the gap between germline ends came to 8 bases. In germline, CDR1 is SEHNR, CDR2 FQNEAQ (reference sequence).